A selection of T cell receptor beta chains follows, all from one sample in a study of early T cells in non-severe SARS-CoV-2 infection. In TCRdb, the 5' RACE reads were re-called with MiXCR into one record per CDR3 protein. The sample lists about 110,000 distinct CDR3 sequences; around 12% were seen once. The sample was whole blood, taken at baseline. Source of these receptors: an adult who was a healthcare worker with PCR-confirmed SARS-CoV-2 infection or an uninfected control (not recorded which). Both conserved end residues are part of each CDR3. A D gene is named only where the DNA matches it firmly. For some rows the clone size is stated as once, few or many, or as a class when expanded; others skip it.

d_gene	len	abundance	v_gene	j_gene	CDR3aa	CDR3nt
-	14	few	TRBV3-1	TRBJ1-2	CASSQRPMEGGYTF	TGTGCCAGCAGCCAACGTCCCATGGAGGGTGGCTACACCTTC
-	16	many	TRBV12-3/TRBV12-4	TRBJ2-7	CASSSHGGANPYEQYF	TGTGCCAGCAGTTCCCATGGCGGGGCAAATCCGTACGAGCAGTACTTC
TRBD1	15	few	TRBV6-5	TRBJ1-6	CASSYSGTVGSPLHF	TGTGCCAGCAGTTACTCGGGGACAGTAGGGTCACCCCTCCACTTT
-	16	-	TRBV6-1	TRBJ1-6	CASSERQGRLNSPLHF	TGTGCCAGCAGTGAAAGGCAGGGAAGGTTAAATTCACCCCTCCACTTT
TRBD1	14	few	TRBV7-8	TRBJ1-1	CASSLSRQGTEAFF	TGTGCCAGCAGCTTAAGCCGACAGGGCACTGAAGCTTTCTTT
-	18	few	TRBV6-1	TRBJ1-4	CASSDLRGSLPTNEKLFF	TGTGCCAGCAGTGATCTCAGAGGCTCTCTTCCAACTAATGAAAAACTGTTTTTT
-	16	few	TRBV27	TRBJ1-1	CASSSLAGHMNTEAFF	TGTGCCAGCAGTTCGTTAGCAGGCCACATGAACACTGAAGCTTTCTTT
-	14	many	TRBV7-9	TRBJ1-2	CASSSWDLIYGYTF	TGTGCCAGCAGCTCCTGGGACCTAATTTATGGCTACACCTTC
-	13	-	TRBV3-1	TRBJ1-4	CASNERAEEKLFF	TGTGCCAGCAACGAAAGGGCGGAGGAAAAACTGTTTTTT
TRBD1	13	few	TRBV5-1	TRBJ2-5	CASSLGTEETQYF	TGCGCCAGCAGCTTAGGGACAGAAGAGACCCAGTACTTC
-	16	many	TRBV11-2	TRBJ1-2	CASSPLREGLSYGYTF	TGTGCCAGCAGCCCTCTCAGGGAGGGTTTGAGCTATGGCTACACCTTC
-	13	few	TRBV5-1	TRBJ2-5	CASSLLPAETQYF	TGCGCCAGCAGCTTGTTACCGGCGGAGACCCAGTACTTC
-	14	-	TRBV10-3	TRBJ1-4	CAISESGGWEKLFF	TGTGCCATCAGTGAGTCCGGGGGTTGGGAAAAACTGTTTTTT
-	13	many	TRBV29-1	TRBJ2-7	CSVGQGIINEQYF	TGCAGCGTTGGTCAGGGGATAATCAACGAGCAGTACTTC
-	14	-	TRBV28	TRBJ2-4	CASSFASAQNIQYF	TGTGCCAGCAGTTTCGCTAGCGCACAAAACATTCAGTACTTC
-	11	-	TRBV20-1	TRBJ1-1	CSARWDTEAFF	TGCAGTGCTAGGTGGGACACTGAAGCTTTCTTT
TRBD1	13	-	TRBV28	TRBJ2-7	CASRGTGPHEQYF	TGTGCCAGCAGGGGGACAGGGCCCCACGAGCAGTACTTC
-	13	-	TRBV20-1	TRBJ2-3	CSARGAGTDTQYF	TGCAGTGCTAGGGGGGCAGGCACAGATACGCAGTATTTT
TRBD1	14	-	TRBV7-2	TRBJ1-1	CASSNGDRRTEAFF	TGTGCCAGCAGCAACGGGGACAGGCGCACTGAAGCTTTCTTT
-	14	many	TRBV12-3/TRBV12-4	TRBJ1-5	CASSPGGGRQPQHF	TGTGCCAGCAGCCCGGGTGGAGGGCGTCAGCCCCAGCATTTT
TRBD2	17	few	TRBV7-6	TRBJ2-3	CASSLAGSSGGTDTQYF	TGTGCCAGCAGCTTAGCGGGGTCTAGCGGGGGCACAGATACGCAGTATTTT
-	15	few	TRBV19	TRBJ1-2	CASSKQGNRGYGYTF	TGTGCCAGTAGTAAACAGGGAAATCGGGGCTATGGCTACACCTTC
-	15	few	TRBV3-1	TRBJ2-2	CASSRVPGNTGELFF	TGTGCCAGCAGCCGAGTACCAGGGAATACCGGGGAGCTGTTTTTT
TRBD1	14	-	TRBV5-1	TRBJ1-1	CASSPGQGTTEAFF	TGCGCCAGCAGCCCCGGACAGGGTACCACTGAAGCTTTCTTT
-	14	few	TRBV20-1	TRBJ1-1	CSARVGHLNTEAFF	TGCAGTGCTAGGGTGGGACACTTGAACACTGAAGCTTTCTTT
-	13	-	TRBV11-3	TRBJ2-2	CASSGRYSGELFF	TGTGCCAGCAGCGGGAGGTACTCCGGGGAGCTGTTTTTT
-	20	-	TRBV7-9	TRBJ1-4	CASSPRLAPGTQATNEKLFF	TGTGCCAGCAGCCCCCGTCTTGCCCCCGGGACGCAAGCAACTAATGAAAAACTGTTTTTT
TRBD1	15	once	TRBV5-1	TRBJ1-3	CASSSGQGSGNTIYF	TGCGCCAGCAGTTCCGGACAGGGCTCTGGAAACACCATATATTTT
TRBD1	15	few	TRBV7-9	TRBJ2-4	CASSPTGGTINIQYF	TGTGCCAGCAGCCCTACAGGGGGCACGATAAACATTCAGTACTTC